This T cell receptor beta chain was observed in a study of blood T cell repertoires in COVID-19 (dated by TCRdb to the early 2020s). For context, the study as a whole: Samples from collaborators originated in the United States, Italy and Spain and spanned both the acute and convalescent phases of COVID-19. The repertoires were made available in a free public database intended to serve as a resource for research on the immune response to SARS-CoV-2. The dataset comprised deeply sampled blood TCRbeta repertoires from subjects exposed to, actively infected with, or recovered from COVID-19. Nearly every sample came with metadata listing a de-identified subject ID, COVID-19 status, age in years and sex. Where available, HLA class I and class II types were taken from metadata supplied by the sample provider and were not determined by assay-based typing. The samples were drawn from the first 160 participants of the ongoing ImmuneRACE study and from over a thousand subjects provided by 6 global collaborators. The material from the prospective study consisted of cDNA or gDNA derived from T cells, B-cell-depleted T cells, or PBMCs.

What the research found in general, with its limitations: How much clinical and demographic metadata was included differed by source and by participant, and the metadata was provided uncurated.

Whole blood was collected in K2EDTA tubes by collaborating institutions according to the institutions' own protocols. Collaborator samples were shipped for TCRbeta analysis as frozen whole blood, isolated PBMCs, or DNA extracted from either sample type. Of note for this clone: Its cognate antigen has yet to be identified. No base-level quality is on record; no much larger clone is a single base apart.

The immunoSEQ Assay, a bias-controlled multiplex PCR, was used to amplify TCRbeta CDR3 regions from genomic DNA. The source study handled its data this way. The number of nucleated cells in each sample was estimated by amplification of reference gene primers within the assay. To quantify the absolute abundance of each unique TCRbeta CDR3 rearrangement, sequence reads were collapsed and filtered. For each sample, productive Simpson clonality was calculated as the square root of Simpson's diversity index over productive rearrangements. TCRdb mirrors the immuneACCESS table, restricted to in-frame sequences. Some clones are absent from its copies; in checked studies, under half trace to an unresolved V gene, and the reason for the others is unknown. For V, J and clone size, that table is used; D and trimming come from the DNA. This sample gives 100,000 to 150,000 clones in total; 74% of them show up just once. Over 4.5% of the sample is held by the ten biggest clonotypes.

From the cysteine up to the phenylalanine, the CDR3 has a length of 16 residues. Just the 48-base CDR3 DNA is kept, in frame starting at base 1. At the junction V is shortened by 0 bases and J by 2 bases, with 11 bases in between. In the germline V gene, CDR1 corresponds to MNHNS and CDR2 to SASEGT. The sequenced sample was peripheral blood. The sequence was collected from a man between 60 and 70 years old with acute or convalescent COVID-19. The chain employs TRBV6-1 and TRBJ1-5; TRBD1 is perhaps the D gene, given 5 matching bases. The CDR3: CASSEAGGSGNQPQHF. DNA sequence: TGTGCCAGCAGTGAAGCCGGGGGGTCTGGCAATCAGCCCCAGCATTTT.